Listed here are 23 T cell receptor beta chains from one sample, sequenced in a study of blood T cells in healthy people across ages. Together with a sample-barcoded 5' primer, a J-beta primer mix was included in a second PCR lasting about 6 to 12 cycles. MiXCR was run by TCRdb on the 5' RACE reads, yielding one entry per CDR3 protein. The sample lists over 500,000 distinct CDR3 sequences, approximately 26% seen once, with 3% to 4% in the top ten. This sample also belongs to another study, concerning T cells of mothers and their children.

The sequenced material came from blood. These receptors were taken from a boy under 10 years old in good health.

The chain is built from TRBV12-3 or TRBV12-4 and TRBJ2-7; D is unclear. Deletions cut 3 bases from V and 3 bases from J, with 9 bases between. This CDR3 comprises 13 residues. The CDR3 reads CASSFGNGYEQYF. For the CDR3, the DNA is TGTGCCAGCAGTTTTGGGAACGGCTACGAGCAGTACTTC.

As concerns this clonotype: Being one base from a much bigger clone, this may be a read error. The chain carries TRBV4-2 and TRBJ2-3; D unclear. The germline V and J ends were trimmed by 1 base and 0 bases, with 5 bases remaining between them. Germline loops: CDR1 LGHNA, CDR2 YNFKEQ. This CDR3 is built from 14 residues. The CDR3 protein is CASSQVTSTDTQYF. The CDR3 DNA sequence: TGTGCCAGCAGCCAAGTGACTAGCACAGATACGCAGTATTTT.

J is TRBJ2-7 and V is TRBV11-2; TRBD2 matches 9 bases. V dropped 5 bases and J dropped 3; count of bases not matched to a gene: 5. The germline V gene has CDR1 SGHAT and CDR2 FQNNGV. The CDR3 is made up of 14 amino acids. The CDR3, as DNA: TGTGCCAGCAGCGGGACTAGCTTCTACTACGAGCAGTACTTC. It is translated as CASSGTSFYYEQYF.

This clonotype has only a few counts. The chain has TRBV5-1 and TRBJ2-1, with 14 bases identical to TRBD2. The CDR3 consists of 14 residues. The junction had 4 bases not matched to a gene; V was cut back by 4 bases and J by 10 bases. Germline assignment: CDR1 SGHRS and CDR2 YFSETQ. The CDR3 here is CASSEGLAGVEQFF. The CDR3 nucleotides are TGCGCCAGCAGCGAGGGACTAGCGGGGGTAGAGCAGTTCTTC.

This clonotype came up a few times. The V and J genes are TRBV18 and TRBJ1-6; a weak D match, TRBD1 (5 bases). Trimming stripped 6 bases from V and 14 bases from J, with 17 bases between. Germline CDR1 and CDR2: KGHSH and LQKENI. This CDR3 comprises 13 residues. The CDR3 reads CASSGGPSGALHF. CDR3 sequence (DNA): TGTGCCAGCTCGGGTGGCCCATCGGGGGCCCTCCACTTT.

V usage is TRBV20-1 and J usage is TRBJ2-3; TRBD2 might be the D (6 bases). Trimming shortened V by 3 bases and J by 1 base, and 14 bases separated the two germline ends. This CDR3 has 15 residues. CDR1 and CDR2 from the germline V gene are DFQATT and SNEGSKA (reference sequence). The CDR3 DNA follows: TGCAGTGCTAGCCTCGGGAGATATGGCACAGATACGCAGTATTTT. It specifies CSASLGRYGTDTQYF.

In its sample, this clonotype was seen a few times. The rearrangement joins TRBV7-3 to TRBJ2-7; D is tentatively TRBD1 or TRBD2 (7 bases each). The CDR3 loop spans 14 amino acids. Trimming pared 5 bases from V and 2 bases from J, leaving 13 bases between. Looked up from germline, CDR1 is SGHTA and CDR2 is FQGTGA. DNA of the CDR3: TGTGCCAGCAGCACGGCAGGGGGGGCCTACGAGCAGTACTTC. Amino acids: CASSTAGGAYEQYF.

This clonotype was observed many times. The CDR3 DNA follows: TGTGCCAGCAGCAGGACTAGCGGAGGGGCGGAGACCCAGTACTTC. As protein: CASSRTSGGAETQYF. The rearrangement links TRBV3-1 to TRBJ2-5, with 10 bases matching TRBD2. Per the germline V gene, CDR1 is LGHDT and CDR2 is YNNKEL (reference sequence). CDR3 length equals 15 residues. J lost 5 bases, V lost 5 bases, and 8 bases had no gene match.

The gene calls are TRBV20-1 and TRBJ2-1; 10 bases match TRBD2. Germline V gives CDR1 DFQATT, CDR2 SNEGSKA (reference sequence). This CDR3 has 14 residues. The CDR3 DNA is TGCAGCACCTGGACTAGCGGAGTTTACAATGAGCAGTTCTTC. As protein: CSTWTSGVYNEQFF.

This clonotype was seen many times. This chain connects TRBV20-1 to TRBJ1-6, with TRBD1 matching 7 bases. CDR1 and CDR2 (germline): DFQATT, SNEGSKA (reference sequence). The V segment lost 5 bases and the J segment 5 bases; nucleotides outside the gene matches: 12. CDR3 length: 16 residues. CDR3 sequence: CSAPPPSGQNNSPLHF. For the CDR3, the DNA is TGCAGTGCTCCCCCCCCGTCGGGACAGAATAATTCACCCCTCCACTTT.

This chain connects TRBV6-6 to TRBJ1-1; the D is unclear. Trimming cost V 2 bases and J 3 bases, with 13 bases left between them. Germline V gives CDR1 MNHNY, CDR2 SVGAGI (reference sequence). This CDR3 is built from 15 residues. Written as DNA, the CDR3 is TGTGCCAGCAGTTACCCCCGGGAGATCCACACTGAAGCTTTCTTT. Translating gives CASSYPREIHTEAFF.

The rearrangement joins TRBV5-1 to TRBJ2-2, with 11 bases identical to TRBD2. Looked up from germline, CDR1 is SGHRS and CDR2 is YFSETQ. The V and J ends lost 4 bases and 4 bases, in that order; junction bases with no gene match: 6. This CDR3 is built from 16 residues. For the CDR3, the DNA is TGCGCCAGCAGCCCACTAGCGGGGGTGCTCACCGGGGAGCTGTTTTTT. Translated: CASSPLAGVLTGELFF.

With regard to this clonotype: As the CDR3 is not closed by the conserved phenylalanine or tryptophan, this likely results from a read error. The chain joins TRBV10-3 to TRBJ2-7; TRBD2 matches 12 bases. Germline V lookup: CDR1 ENHRY, CDR2 SYGVKD. This CDR3 contains 14 residues. The V segment lost 6 bases and the J segment 1 base; nucleotides outside the gene matches: 1. The CDR3 spells CAIRTSGGSYEQYS. CDR3 in DNA: TGTGCCATCAGGACTAGCGGGGGATCCTACGAGCAGTACTCC.

V and J are TRBV20-1 and TRBJ2-7; 9 bases fit TRBD2. The CDR3 is 14 amino acids. Germline CDR1 DFQATT, CDR2 SNEGSKA (reference sequence). Trimming cost V 0 bases and J 6 bases; bases outside gene matches: 6. The chain's CDR3 is CSARDTAGGSEQYF. The CDR3 nucleotides are TGCAGTGCTAGAGACACTGCGGGAGGGAGCGAGCAGTACTTC.

This clonotype was counted only a few times. The gene calls are TRBV19 and TRBJ2-5; perhaps TRBD2 as D (6 bases). Germline V CDR1 and CDR2: LNHDA, SQIVND (reference sequence). V lost 3 bases and J lost 3, with 8 bases in between. The CDR3 runs 13 residues. Here the CDR3 reads CASSIIAEETQYF. The CDR3 coding sequence is TGTGCCAGTAGTATTATAGCGGAAGAGACCCAGTACTTC.

This chain links TRBV20-1 with TRBJ1-5; no definite D call. V was clipped by 5 bases and J by 6 bases, with 11 bases between them. The CDR3 runs to 12 residues. Germline V CDR1 and CDR2: DFQATT, SNEGSKA (reference sequence). CDR3: CSAGVLSQPQHF. The CDR3 coding sequence is TGCAGTGCTGGGGTTCTGAGTCAGCCCCAGCATTTT.

The J gene is TRBJ2-2, the V gene TRBV5-5, with D hard to call. Germline CDR1 and CDR2: SGHKS and YYEKEE (reference sequence). CDR3 length: 13 amino acids. V was shortened by 3 bases and J by 5 bases, with 8 bases between the two germline ends. This CDR3 is CASSSQPTGELFF. The CDR3 DNA follows: TGTGCCAGCAGCTCCCAGCCGACCGGGGAGCTGTTTTTT.

The V gene is TRBV7-9, the J gene TRBJ2-3; 10 positions match TRBD2. Losses at the gene ends were 7 bases for V and 5 bases for J; bases not matched to a gene: 9. CDR3 length equals 15 residues. Looked up from germline, CDR1 is SEHNR and CDR2 is FQNEAQ (reference sequence). In DNA form, the CDR3 reads TGTGCCAGCATCCAACTAGCGGGACAGATAGATACGCAGTATTTT. Its translation: CASIQLAGQIDTQYF.

This clonotype was seen a handful of times. The chain links TRBV30 to TRBJ1-3, with unresolved D. The V gene's germline CDR1 is GTSNPN and CDR2 SVGIG (reference sequence). V shed 0 bases and J shed 0 bases, with 18 bases lying between them. This CDR3 region has 18 residues. For the CDR3, the DNA is TGTGCCTGGAGTGTATCATATCTTGCAAGACGCTCTGGAAACACCATATATTTT. Translating it yields CAWSVSYLARRSGNTIYF.

This clonotype was found a few times. In DNA, the CDR3 is TGTGCCAGCAGCTTAGCGGGGAGCGGGCGGTCCTACGAGCAGTACTTC. It translates to CASSLAGSGRSYEQYF. The rearrangement links TRBV7-9 to TRBJ2-7; D might be TRBD2 (6 bases). From germline, CDR1 is SEHNR and CDR2 FQNEAQ (reference sequence). The CDR3 has 16 amino acids. The ends were cut back, 0 bases at V and 1 base at J, with 13 bases in the middle.

The chain joins TRBV4-3 to TRBJ1-2; D gene uncertain. This CDR3 has 13 amino acids. Deletions cut 4 bases from V and 7 bases from J, with 13 bases between. The germline gives CDR1 LGHNA, CDR2 YSLEER. CDR3 coding DNA: TGCGCCAGCAGCCGAGAGACCTACGGTGGCTACACCTTC. Encoded protein: CASSRETYGGYTF.

This clonotype has just a few counts. This chain connects TRBV27 to TRBJ2-5; D remains ambiguous. The J call is in doubt because the DNA end fits TRBJ2-7 better. This CDR3 contains 15 residues. From germline, CDR1 is MNHEY and CDR2 SMNVEV (reference sequence). CDR3 sequence: CASSLSTDGTYEQYF. For the CDR3, the DNA is TGTGCCAGCAGTTTATCGACTGACGGAACCTACGAGCAGTACTTC.

The J gene is TRBJ2-5, the V gene TRBV3-1, with 8 bases lining up with TRBD2. The closer fit of TRBJ2-7 to the DNA end suggests the J call may be wrong. CDR1 and CDR2 (germline): LGHDT, YNNKEL (reference sequence). The CDR3 covers 15 residues. The CDR3 DNA is TGTGCCAGCAGCCAAACTATAGCGGGAAACTACGAGCAGTACTTC. It codes for CASSQTIAGNYEQYF.